What follows describes a single T cell receptor (beta chain). This specimen comes from a study of blood T cells in healthy people across ages. The CDR3 covers 15 residues. Between the trimmed V and J ends, which lost 4 bases and 2 bases, there was a span of 15 bases. In germline, CDR1 is SGHRS, CDR2 YFSETQ. For the second PCR, which ran for about 6 to 11 cycles, a sample-barcoded 5' primer and a J-beta primer mix were used. MiXCR, run by TCRdb on the 5' RACE reads, gives a single entry per CDR3 protein. The sample holds over 1,500,000 distinct CDR3 sequences, 40% to 55% seen once. The sequenced sample was blood. The clonotype originates from a woman aged 40 to 50 in good health. J is TRBJ2-5 and V is TRBV5-1; D gene ambiguous. Here the CDR3 reads CASSPRRIGQETQYF. CDR3 in DNA: TGCGCCAGCAGCCCCCGACGGATCGGTCAAGAGACCCAGTACTTC. The full variable domain, in which reference TRBV5-1 and TRBJ2-5 provide the parts outside the CDR3, is KAGVTQTPRYLIKTRGQQVTLSCSPISGHRSVSWYQQTPGQGLQFLFEYFSETQRNKGNFPGRFSGRQFSNSRSEMNVSTLELGDSALYLCASSPRRIGQETQYFGPGTRLLVL.